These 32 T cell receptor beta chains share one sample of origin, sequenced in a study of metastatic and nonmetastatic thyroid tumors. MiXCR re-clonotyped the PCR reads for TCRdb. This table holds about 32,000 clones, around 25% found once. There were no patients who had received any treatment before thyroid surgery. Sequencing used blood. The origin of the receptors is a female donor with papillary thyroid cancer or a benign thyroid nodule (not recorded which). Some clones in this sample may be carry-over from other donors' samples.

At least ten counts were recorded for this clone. CDR3 loop: CASSFGPGSEGEKLFF. CDR3 nucleotides: TGTGCCAGCAGCTTTGGCCCAGGGTCGGAGGGTGAAAAACTGTTTTTT. This chain connects TRBV7-9 to TRBJ1-4; D possibly corresponds to TRBD1 (5 bases). Germline CDR1 reads SEHNR; CDR2 reads FQNEAQ (reference sequence). Trimming left V 3 bases short and J 7 bases short, with 18 bases between. This CDR3 region has 16 residues.

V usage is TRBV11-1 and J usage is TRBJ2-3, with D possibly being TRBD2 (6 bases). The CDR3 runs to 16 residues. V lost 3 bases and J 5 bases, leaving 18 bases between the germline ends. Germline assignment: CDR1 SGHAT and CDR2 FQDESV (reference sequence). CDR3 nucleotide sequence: TGTGCCAGCAGCTTGCCTTCTAGCGAGAACGGAGATACGCAGTATTTT. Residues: CASSLPSSENGDTQYF. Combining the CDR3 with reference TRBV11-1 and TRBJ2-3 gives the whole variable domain EAEVAQSPRYKITEKSQAVAFWCDPISGHATLYWYRQILGQGPELLVQFQDESVVDDSQLPKDRFSAERLKGVDSTLKIQPAELGDSAMYLCASSLPSSENGDTQYFGPGTRLTVL.

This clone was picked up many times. The CDR3 nucleotides are TGTGCCAGCAGCTTGGTAGGTTCCAATCAGCCCCAGCATTTT. This encodes CASSLVGSNQPQHF. The J gene is TRBJ1-5, the V gene TRBV5-6; D is undetermined. Per germline, CDR1 SGHDT and CDR2 YYEEEE. V lost 0 bases, J lost 3 bases, and 7 bases lay in between. The CDR3 has 14 amino acids. The full variable domain, rest sourced from reference TRBV5-6 and TRBJ1-5, is DAGVTQSPTHLIKTRGQQVTLRCSPKSGHDTVSWYQQALGQGPQFIFQYYEEEERQRGNFPDRFSGHQFPNYSSELNVNALLLGDSALYLCASSLVGSNQPQHFGDGTRLSIL.

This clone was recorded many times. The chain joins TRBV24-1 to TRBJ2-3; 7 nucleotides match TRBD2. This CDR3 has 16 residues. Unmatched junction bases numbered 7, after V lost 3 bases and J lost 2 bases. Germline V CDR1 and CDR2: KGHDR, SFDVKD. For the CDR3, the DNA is TGTGCCACCAGTGATCCCGGCGGGAGTGTCACAGATACGCAGTATTTT. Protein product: CATSDPGGSVTDTQYF.

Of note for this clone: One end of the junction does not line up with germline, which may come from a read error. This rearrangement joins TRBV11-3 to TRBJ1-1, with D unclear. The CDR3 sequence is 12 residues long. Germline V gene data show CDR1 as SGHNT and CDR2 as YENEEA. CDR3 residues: CASSFGVAEALF. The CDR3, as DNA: TGTGCCAGCAGCTTTGGTGTGGCTGAAGCTCTCTTT. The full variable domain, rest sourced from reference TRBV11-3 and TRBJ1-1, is EAGVVQSPRYKIIEKKQPVAFWCNPISGHNTLYWYLQNLGQGPELLIRYENEEAVDDSQLPKDRFSAERLKGVDSTLKIQPAELGDSAVYLCASSFGVAEALFGQGTRLTVV.

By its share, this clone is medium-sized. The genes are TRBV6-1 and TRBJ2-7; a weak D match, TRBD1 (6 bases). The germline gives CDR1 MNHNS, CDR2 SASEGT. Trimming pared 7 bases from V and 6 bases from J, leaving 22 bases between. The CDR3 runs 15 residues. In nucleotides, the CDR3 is TGTGCCAGCATCTGGGGGCAGGGGAAACTCGGCGAGCAGTACTTC. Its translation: CASIWGQGKLGEQYF.

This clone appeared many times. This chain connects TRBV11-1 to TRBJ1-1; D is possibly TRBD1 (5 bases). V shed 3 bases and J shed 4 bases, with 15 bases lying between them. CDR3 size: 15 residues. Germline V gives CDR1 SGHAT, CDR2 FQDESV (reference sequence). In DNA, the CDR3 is TGTGCCAGCAGCTTTCTCCAGGGACGTGGCACTGAAGCTTTCTTT. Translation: CASSFLQGRGTEAFF.

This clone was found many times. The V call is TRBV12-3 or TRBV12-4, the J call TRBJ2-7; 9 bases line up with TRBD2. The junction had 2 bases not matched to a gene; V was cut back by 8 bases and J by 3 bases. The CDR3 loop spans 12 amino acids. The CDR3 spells CASSSGIYEQYF. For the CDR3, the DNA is TGTGCCAGCTCTAGCGGGATCTACGAGCAGTACTTC.

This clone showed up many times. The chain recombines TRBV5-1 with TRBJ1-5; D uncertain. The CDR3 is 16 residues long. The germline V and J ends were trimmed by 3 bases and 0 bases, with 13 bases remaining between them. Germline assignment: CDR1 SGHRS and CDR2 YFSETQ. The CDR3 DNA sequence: TGCGCCAGCAGCTCAGGCCACGGGGATAGCAATCAGCCCCAGCATTTT. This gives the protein CASSSGHGDSNQPQHF.

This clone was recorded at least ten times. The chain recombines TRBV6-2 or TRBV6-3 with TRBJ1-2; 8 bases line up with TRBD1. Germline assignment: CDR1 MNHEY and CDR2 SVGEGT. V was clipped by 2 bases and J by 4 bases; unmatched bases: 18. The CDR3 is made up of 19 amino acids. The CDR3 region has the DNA TGTGCCAGCAGTTACCACGCACTTGGAGGACAGGGCTTGGGCTATGGCTACACCTTC. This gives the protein CASSYHALGGQGLGYGYTF.

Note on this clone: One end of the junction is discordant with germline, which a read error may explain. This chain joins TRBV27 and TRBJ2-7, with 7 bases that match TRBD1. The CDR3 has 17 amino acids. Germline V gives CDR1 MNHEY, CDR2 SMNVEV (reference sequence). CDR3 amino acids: CASSFTQTGQDLSEQNF. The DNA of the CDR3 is TGTGCGAGCAGTTTCACCCAGACAGGGCAAGACCTTTCCGAGCAGAACTTC.

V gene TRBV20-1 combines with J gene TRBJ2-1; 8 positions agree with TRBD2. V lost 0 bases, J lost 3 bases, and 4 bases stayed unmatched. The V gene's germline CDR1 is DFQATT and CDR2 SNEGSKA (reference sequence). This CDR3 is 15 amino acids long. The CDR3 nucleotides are TGCAGTGCTAGAGATTCGGGAGGGGACTACAATGAGCAGTTCTTC. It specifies CSARDSGGDYNEQFF.

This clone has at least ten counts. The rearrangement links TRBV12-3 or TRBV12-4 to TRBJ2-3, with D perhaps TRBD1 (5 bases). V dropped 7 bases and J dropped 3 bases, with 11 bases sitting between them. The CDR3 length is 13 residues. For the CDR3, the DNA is TGTGCCAGCAAGCTCCAGGGTACAGATACGCAGTATTTT. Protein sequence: CASKLQGTDTQYF.

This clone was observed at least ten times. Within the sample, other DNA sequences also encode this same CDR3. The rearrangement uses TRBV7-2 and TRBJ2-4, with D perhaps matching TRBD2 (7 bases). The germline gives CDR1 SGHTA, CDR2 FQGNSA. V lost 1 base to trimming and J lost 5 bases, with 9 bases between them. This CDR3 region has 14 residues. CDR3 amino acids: CASSLEGGENIQYF. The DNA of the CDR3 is TGTGCCAGCAGCTTAGAAGGGGGGGAAAACATTCAGTACTTC.

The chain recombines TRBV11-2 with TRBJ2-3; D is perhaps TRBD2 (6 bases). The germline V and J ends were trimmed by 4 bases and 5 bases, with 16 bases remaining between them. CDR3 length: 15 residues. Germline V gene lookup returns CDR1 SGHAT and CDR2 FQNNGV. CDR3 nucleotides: TGTGCCAGCAGCTCCAGTGGGAGGAGGGGAGATACGCAGTATTTT. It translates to CASSSSGRRGDTQYF.

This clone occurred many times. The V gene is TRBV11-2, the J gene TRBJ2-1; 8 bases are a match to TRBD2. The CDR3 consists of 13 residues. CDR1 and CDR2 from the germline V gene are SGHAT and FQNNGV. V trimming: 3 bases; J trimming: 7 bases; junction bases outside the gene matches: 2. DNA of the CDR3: TGTGCCAGCAGCTTCCCGGGAGGGAATGAGCAGTTCTTC. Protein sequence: CASSFPGGNEQFF.

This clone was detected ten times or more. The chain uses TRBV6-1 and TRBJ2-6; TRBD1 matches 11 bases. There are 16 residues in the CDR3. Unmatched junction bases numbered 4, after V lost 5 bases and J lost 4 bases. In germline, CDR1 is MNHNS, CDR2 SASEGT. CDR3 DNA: TGTGCCAGCAGTCTAGGACAGGGGGCCGGGGCCAACGTCCTGACTTTC. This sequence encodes CASSLGQGAGANVLTF.

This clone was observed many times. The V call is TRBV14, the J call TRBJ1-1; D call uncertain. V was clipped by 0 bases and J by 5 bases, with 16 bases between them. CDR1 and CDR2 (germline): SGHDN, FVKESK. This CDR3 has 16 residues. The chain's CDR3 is CASSQDLGLSSTEAFF. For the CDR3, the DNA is TGTGCCAGCAGCCAAGATCTGGGTCTTAGCTCTACTGAAGCTTTCTTT.

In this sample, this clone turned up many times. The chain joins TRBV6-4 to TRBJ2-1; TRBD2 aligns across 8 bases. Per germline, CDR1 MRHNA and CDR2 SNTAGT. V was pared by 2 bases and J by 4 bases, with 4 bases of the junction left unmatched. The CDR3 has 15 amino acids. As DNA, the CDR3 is TGTGCCAGCAGTGACAGGAGCGGGAGTTACAATGAGCAGTTCTTC. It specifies CASSDRSGSYNEQFF.

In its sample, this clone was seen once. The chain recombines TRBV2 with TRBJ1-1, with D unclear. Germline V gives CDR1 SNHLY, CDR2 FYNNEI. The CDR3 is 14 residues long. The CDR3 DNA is TGTGTAAGCAGTGAGAGGAGTCGGAACACTGAAGCTTTCTTT. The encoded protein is CVSSERSRNTEAFF. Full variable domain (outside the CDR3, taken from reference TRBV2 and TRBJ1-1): EPEVTQTPSHQVTQMGQEVILRCVPISNHLYFYWYRQILGQKVEFLVSFYNNEISEKSEIFDDQFSVERPDGSNFTLKIRSTKLEDSAMYFCVSSERSRNTEAFFGQGTRLTVV.

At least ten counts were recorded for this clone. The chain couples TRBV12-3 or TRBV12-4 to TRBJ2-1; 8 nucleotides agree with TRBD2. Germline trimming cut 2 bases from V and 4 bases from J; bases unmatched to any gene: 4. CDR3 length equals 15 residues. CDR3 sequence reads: CASSLRTSIYNEQFF. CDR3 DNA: TGTGCCAGCAGTTTAAGGACTAGCATTTACAATGAGCAGTTCTTC.

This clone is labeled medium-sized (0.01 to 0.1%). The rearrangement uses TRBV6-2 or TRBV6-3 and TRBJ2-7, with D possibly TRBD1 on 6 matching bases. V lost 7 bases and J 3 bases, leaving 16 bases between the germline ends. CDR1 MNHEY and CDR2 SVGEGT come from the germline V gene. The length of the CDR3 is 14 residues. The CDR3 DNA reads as TGTGCCAGCACCCAGGACAGAACTTACTACGAGCAGTACTTC. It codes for CASTQDRTYYEQYF.

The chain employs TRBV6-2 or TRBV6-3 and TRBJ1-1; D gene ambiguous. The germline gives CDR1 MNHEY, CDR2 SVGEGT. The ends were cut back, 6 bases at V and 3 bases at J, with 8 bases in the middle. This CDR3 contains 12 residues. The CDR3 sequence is CASSYRDTEAFF. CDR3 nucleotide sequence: TGTGCCAGCAGCTACAGAGACACTGAAGCTTTCTTT.

The CDR3 loop reads CASSNGTSVGSYNEQFF. The CDR3 bases are TGTGCCAGCAGCAATGGAACTAGCGTGGGCTCTTACAATGAGCAGTTCTTC. The chain joins TRBV11-2 to TRBJ2-1, with 7 bases that match TRBD2. The germline gives CDR1 SGHAT, CDR2 FQNNGV. The CDR3 runs 17 residues. Trimming took 5 bases from V and 4 from J; bases not matched to a gene: 14.

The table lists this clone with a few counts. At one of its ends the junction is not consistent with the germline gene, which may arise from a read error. CDR3 sequence reads: CSVLPSGSENQYF. The CDR3 region has the DNA TGCAGCGTTCTGCCTAGCGGATCAGAGAACCAGTACTTC. V gene TRBV29-1 combines with J gene TRBJ2-5; TRBD2 matches at 7 bases. Germline CDR1 reads SQVTM; CDR2 reads ANQGSEA. This CDR3 has 13 residues.

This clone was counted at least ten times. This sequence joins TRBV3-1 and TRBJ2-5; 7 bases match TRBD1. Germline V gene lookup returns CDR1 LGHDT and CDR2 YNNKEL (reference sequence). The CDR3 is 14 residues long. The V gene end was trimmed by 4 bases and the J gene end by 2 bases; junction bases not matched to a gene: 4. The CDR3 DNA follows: TGTGCCAGCAGCCCCGGACAGGATCAAGAGACCCAGTACTTC. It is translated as CASSPGQDQETQYF.

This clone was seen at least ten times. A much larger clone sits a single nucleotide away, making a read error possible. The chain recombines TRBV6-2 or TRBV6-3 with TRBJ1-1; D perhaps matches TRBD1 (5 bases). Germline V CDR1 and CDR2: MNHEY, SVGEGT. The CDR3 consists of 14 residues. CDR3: CASSYSTENTEAFF. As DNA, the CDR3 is TGTGCCAGCAGTTACTCGACAGAGAACACTGAAGCTTTCTTC.

The CDR3 DNA sequence: TGTGCTTGTGGTCCCGGAGGCGGTAGGGTGAACACTGAAGCTTTCTTT. It encodes CACGPGGGRVNTEAFF. The rearrangement uses TRBV7-1 and TRBJ1-1; no definite D call. TRBV7-1 is an open reading frame, and its role is uncertain. The CDR3 has 16 residues.

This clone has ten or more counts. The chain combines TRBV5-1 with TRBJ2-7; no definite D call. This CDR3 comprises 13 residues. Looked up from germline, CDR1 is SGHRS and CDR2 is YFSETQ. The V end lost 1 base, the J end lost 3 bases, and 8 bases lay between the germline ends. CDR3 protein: CASSLFNGYEQYF. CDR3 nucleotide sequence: TGCGCCAGCAGCTTGTTTAACGGCTACGAGCAGTACTTC.

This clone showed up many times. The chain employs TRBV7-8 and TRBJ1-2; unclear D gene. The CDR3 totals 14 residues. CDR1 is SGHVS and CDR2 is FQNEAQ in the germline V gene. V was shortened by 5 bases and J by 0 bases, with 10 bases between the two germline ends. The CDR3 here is CASSPASTNYGYTF. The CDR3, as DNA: TGTGCCAGCAGCCCAGCGAGCACTAACTATGGCTACACCTTC.

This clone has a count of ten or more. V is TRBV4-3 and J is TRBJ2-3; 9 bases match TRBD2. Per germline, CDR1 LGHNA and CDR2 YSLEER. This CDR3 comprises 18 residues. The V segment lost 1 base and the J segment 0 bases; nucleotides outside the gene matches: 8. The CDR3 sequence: CASSQAPSAGGSTDTQYF. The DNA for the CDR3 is TGCGCCAGCAGCCAAGCCCCGTCGGCGGGAGGGAGCACAGATACGCAGTATTTT.

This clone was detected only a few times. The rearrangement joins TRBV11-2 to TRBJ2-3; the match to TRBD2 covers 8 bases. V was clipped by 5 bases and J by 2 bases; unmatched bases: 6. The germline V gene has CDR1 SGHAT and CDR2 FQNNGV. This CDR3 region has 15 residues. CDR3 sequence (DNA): TGTGCCAGCAGCCAGACTAGCGTGATCACAGATACGCAGTATTTT. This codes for CASSQTSVITDTQYF.